The clone carrying this TCR beta chain was counted a few times. Using genomic DNA as the template, TCR beta VDJ and CDR3 profiling was carried out. MiXCR, applied by TCRdb to the reads, yields one record per CDR3 protein. The sample holds hundreds of thousands of distinct CDR3 sequences, about two thirds seen once. The CDR3 runs to 19 residues. Per the germline V gene, CDR1 is DFQATT and CDR2 is SNEGSKA (reference sequence). Trimming at V came to 1 base and at J to 2 bases, leaving 16 bases not matched to a gene. The data originate from a study of CD8+CD57+ T cells in acquired aplastic anemia. Study-level information: Roughly 3 ug was the average amount of DNA from sorted CD4+ and CD8+ cells.

The specimen sequenced was sorted CD4+, CD8+, or CD8+CD57+ T cells (not recorded which) from PBMCs. This chain joins TRBV20-1 and TRBJ2-1, with TRBD2 matching 8 bases. The source of this sequence is a human donor in good health, serving as a control. CDR3 in amino acids: CSARVTGGPGKIPYNEQFF. CDR3 bases: TGCAGTGCTAGAGTGACGGGGGGGCCAGGGAAAATCCCCTACAATGAGCAGTTCTTC.